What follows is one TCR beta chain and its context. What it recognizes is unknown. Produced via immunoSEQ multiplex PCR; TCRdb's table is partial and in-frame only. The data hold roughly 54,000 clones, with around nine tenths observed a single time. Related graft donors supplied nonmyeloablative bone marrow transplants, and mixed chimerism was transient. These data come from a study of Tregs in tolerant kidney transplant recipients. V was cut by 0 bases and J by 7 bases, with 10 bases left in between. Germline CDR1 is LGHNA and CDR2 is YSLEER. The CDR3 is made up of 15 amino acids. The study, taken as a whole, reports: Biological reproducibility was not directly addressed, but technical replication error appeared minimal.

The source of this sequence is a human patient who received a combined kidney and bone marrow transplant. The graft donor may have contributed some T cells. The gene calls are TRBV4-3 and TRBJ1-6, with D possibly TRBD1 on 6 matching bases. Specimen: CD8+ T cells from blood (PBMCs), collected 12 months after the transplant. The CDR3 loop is CASSQEGAANSPLHF. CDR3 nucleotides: TGCGCCAGCAGCCAAGAGGGGGCAGCGAATTCACCCCTCCACTTT.